This TCR beta chain was captured in a study of cytomegalovirus exposure and HLA in healthy donors. Overall study results and limits: High specificity and sensitivity for cytomegalovirus status were reported for the classifier.

With 60 Vbeta and 13 Jbeta primers, the PCR was carried out. Measured with immunoSEQ multiplex PCR; TCRdb has only the in-frame clones, and not every one. The sample data list around 74,000 clones. The germline CDR1 and CDR2 sequences are KGHSH and LQKENI. There are 15 residues in the CDR3. J gave up 0 bases and V 3 bases, and 5 bases lay outside the gene matches. Comments on this clone: The antigen is undetermined.

Sequenced material: PBMCs. The rearrangement links TRBV18 to TRBJ2-7; 7 nucleotides line up with TRBD2. The TCR comes from a middle-aged man in good health and CMV-seropositive. The CDR3 DNA follows: TGTGCCAGCTCACCGTCGGGGGGTTACTCCTACGAGCAGTACTTC. This encodes CASSPSGGYSYEQYF.